This is a list of T cell receptor beta chains from one sample in a study of blood T cells in healthy people across ages. Each CDR3 protein is one row after TCRdb ran MiXCR on the 5' RACE reads. This table holds 1.8 million or so distinct CDR3 sequences, 39% found once. Sequencing was performed on blood. Every receptor here comes from a human donor in good health. The CDR3 runs from the conserved cysteine through the conserved F or W. The order of the fields is V gene, CDR3 length, clone size, CDR3 protein. Clone sizes are given selectively: once, few, many, or a class where the clone is expanded.

TRBV20-1	15	NA	CSARDSRVITDTQYF
TRBV24-1	17	few	CATSDWCDQVDGGTQYF
TRBV4-2	13	NA	CASTHGVNTEAFF
TRBV7-2	15	NA	CASSLAGNLGNEQFF
TRBV10-3	14	NA	CAISDGTGDGTQYF
TRBV7-2	14	NA	CASSRQMPSYEQYF
TRBV11-2	17	NA	CASSFIRGRQGAYEQYF
TRBV10-3	13	NA	CATGGIGFYEQYF
TRBV7-4	17	few	CASSLTDRDRGYEKLFF
TRBV3-1	13	few	CASSQERKDTQYF
TRBV7-2	16	NA	CASSRASGGPQETQYF
TRBV3-1	14	NA	CACSQVGSPTEAFF
TRBV4-2	14	once	CASSPGRQGGEQYF
TRBV7-2	15	NA	CASSSVAVYTDTQYF
TRBV7-2	16	NA	CASSLGSSGGQETQYF
TRBV28	15	NA	CASFLDRGGNQPQHF
TRBV10-3	14	NA	CAIREQGGRNEQFF
TRBV27	15	many	CARLLSGGLYNEQFF
TRBV11-3	16	NA	CASSLRPGQGNNEQFF
TRBV7-2	13	few	CASSSNVYYGYTF
TRBV6-2/TRBV6-3	15	few	CASSQRTDGSYEQYF
TRBV7-2	15	few	CASSRDRVQLYEQYF
TRBV29-1	12	NA	CSGGRGRETQYF
TRBV7-2	14	NA	CASSLDTGMQPQHF
TRBV28	13	NA	CASSLSGDNTQYF
TRBV5-1	14	NA	CVSSAGTGVNEQFF
TRBV2	13	NA	CASGDGHYNEQFF
TRBV3-1	15	NA	CASSYLDRPLYGYTF
TRBV2	14	NA	CASSEDGAGETQYF
TRBV6-6	15	few	CASSLTTGANQPQHF
TRBV5-6	17	NA	CASSRRLAGSPGKTQYF
TRBV11-2	19	few	CASSSISNATSGVRGTQYF
TRBV20-1	14	few	CSASGQGPTYEQYF
TRBV4-2	15	NA	CASSQGDRGTTEAFF
TRBV4-3	16	NA	CASSQLEGGIYNEQFF
TRBV7-9	18	few	CASSSLLQTGSAGNTIYF
TRBV28	17	NA	CASSRLMRGGPHNEQFF
TRBV7-2	15	few	CASSPQSDRGEGRYF
TRBV2	13	NA	CASGDGTYNEQFF
TRBV7-2	14	many	CASSLGRANYGYTF
TRBV3-1	15	NA	CASSANDRGHTEAFF
TRBV7-9	14	NA	CASYRTSGQETQYF
TRBV4-2	13	few	CASTPPRGNTIYF
TRBV12-3/TRBV12-4	14	NA	CASSLQGLVEKLFF
TRBV6-1	18	few	CATSRSQQNLFRTDTQYF
TRBV29-1	14	few	CSVEMTSGAYEQYF
TRBV2	14	NA	CASRTGDSGYGYTF
TRBV28	13	few	CASSWTAIYGYTF
TRBV4-2	15	many	CASSQARGRGYGYTF